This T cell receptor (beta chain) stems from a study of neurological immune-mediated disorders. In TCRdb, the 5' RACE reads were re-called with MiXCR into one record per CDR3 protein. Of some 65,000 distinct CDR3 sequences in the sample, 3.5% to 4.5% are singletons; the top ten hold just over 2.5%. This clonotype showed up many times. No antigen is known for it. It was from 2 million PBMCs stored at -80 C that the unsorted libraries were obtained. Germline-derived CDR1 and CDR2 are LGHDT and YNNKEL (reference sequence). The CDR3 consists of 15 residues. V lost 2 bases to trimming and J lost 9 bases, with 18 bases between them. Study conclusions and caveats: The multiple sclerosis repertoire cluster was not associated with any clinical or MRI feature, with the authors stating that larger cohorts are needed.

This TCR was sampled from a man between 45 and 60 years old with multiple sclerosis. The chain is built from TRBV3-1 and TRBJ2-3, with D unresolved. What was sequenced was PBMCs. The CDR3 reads CASSQSTVKSETQYF. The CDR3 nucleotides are TGTGCCAGCAGCCAATCGACCGTGAAGAGTGAGACGCAGTATTTT.